The following is a T cell receptor beta chain sequence with its context. Its matching antigen is unknown. It was with 60 Vbeta and 13 Jbeta primers that the PCR ran. Some clones are missing from TCRdb's copy, which holds only in-frame ones; the method was immunoSEQ multiplex PCR. This sample's table reports 55,000 to 75,000 clones. This specimen comes from a study of cytomegalovirus exposure and HLA in healthy donors. Study overall: HLA-typed donors were the source of approximately 85 million unique TCRs, which an early data release held.

Overall study results and limits: It was shown in a later analysis that HLA-associated TCR beta chains were more clonally expanded than other, equally common chains. Both high specificity and high sensitivity reportedly marked the classifier's diagnosis of cytomegalovirus status. Researchers reported in a later analysis that a missense DCLRE1C variant was tied to TCR beta V- and J-gene trimming.

CDR1 and CDR2 (germline): MGHRA, YSYEKL. The ends were cut back, 1 base at V and 4 bases at J, with 10 bases in the middle. The CDR3 is 15 residues long. The rearrangement joins TRBV4-1 to TRBJ2-2; D remains ambiguous. The source of this sequence is a male donor in good health and CMV-seronegative. Sample: PBMCs. This CDR3 reads CASSQADKITGELFF. The CDR3 DNA reads as TGCGCCAGCAGCCAAGCCGACAAAATCACCGGGGAGCTGTTTTTT.